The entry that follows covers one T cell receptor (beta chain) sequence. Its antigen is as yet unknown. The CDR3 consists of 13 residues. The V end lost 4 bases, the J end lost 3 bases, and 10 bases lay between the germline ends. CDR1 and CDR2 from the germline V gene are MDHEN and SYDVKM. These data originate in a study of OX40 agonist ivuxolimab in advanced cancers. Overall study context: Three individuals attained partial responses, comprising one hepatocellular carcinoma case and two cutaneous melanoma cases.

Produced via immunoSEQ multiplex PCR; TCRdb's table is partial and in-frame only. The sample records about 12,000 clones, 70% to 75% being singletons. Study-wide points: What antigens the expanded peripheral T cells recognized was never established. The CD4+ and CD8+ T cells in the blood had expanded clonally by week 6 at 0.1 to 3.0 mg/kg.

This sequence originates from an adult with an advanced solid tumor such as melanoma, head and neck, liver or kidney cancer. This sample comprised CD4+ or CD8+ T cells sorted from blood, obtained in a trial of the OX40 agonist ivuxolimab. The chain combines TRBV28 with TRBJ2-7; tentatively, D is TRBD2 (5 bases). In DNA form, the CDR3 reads TGTGCCAGCAGTTCACCGGACTTCTACGAGCAGTACTTC. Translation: CASSSPDFYEQYF.